What follows are 22 T cell receptor beta chains derived from one specimen sequenced in a study of cytomegalovirus exposure and HLA in healthy donors. The primer mix had 60 Vbeta and 13 Jbeta primers. Data came from immunoSEQ multiplex PCR; TCRdb stores just in-frame clones and leaves some out. This sample yields approximately 100,000 clones, of which more than 75% are seen a single time; approximately 5% belongs to the top ten. The sequencing sample was made of PBMCs. The origin of the receptors is a woman aged 18-30 years in good health and CMV-seropositive.

The rearrangement links TRBV2 to TRBJ2-4, with 10 bases that match TRBD1. Germline V gene data show CDR1 as SNHLY and CDR2 as FYNNEI. This CDR3 region has 14 residues. V shed 6 bases and J 3 bases; nucleotides not matched to a gene: 2. The CDR3 region has the DNA TGTGCCAGCAGGGGACAGGGGAACAAAAACATTCAGTACTTC. Protein product: CASRGQGNKNIQYF.

The rearrangement uses TRBV11-2 and TRBJ1-2; D is possibly TRBD1 (5 bases). Germline assignment: CDR1 SGHAT and CDR2 FQNNGV. This CDR3 contains 13 residues. V lost 6 bases and J 4 bases, leaving 12 bases between the germline ends. The CDR3 reads CASRVSGSYGYTF. CDR3 DNA: TGTGCCAGCAGGGTTTCAGGGTCCTATGGCTACACCTTC.

The rearrangement joins TRBV7-8 to TRBJ1-4; D not resolved. Trimming stripped 10 bases from V and 5 bases from J, with 14 bases between. Germline CDR1 SGHVS, CDR2 FQNEAQ. The length of the CDR3 is 13 residues. The CDR3 DNA reads TGTGCCACAGCACGGCGGGCGAATGAAAAACTGTTTTTT. It is translated as CATARRANEKLFF. The full variable domain, its missing parts supplied by reference TRBV7-8 and TRBJ1-4, is GAGVSQSPRYKVAKRGQDVALRCDPISGHVSLFWYQQALGQGPEFLTYFQNEAQLDKSGLPSDRFFAERPEGSVSTLKIQRTQQEDSAVYLCATARRANEKLFFGSGTQLSVL.

This clone was picked up one time. The chain is built from TRBV2 and TRBJ1-4; TRBD1 matches at 7 bases. V lost 7 bases and J lost 7; bases outside the gene matches: 6. This CDR3 region has 13 residues. CDR1 SNHLY and CDR2 FYNNEI come from the germline V gene. The CDR3 here is CASNGRGSEKLFF. CDR3 coding DNA: TGTGCCAGCAACGGCAGGGGGAGTGAAAAACTGTTTTTT. Complete variable domain (other parts from reference TRBV2 and TRBJ1-4): EPEVTQTPSHQVTQMGQEVILRCVPISNHLYFYWYRQILGQKVEFLVSFYNNEISEKSEIFDDQFSVERPDGSNFTLKIRSTKLEDSAMYFCASNGRGSEKLFFGSGTQLSVL.

The gene calls are TRBV5-4 and TRBJ1-5; unclear D gene. CDR1 and CDR2 from the germline V gene are SGHNT and YYREEE (reference sequence). The CDR3 has 13 amino acids. V was cut by 2 bases and J by 7 bases, with 10 bases left in between. The CDR3 spells CASSFESGQPQHF. The CDR3, as DNA: TGTGCCAGCAGCTTTGAGTCGGGACAGCCCCAGCATTTT.

On this clone itself: One end of the junction is discordant with germline, which a read error may explain. The CDR3 region is CASSLSLEGIQYF. CDR3 bases: TGTGCTAGCAGCTTAAGTCTAGAGGGCATTCAGTACTTC. J is TRBJ2-4 and V is TRBV7-7; weak D call: TRBD2 (5 bases). This CDR3 spans 13 amino acids. Germline CDR1 SSHAT, CDR2 FNYEAQ (reference sequence).

The chain combines TRBV19 with TRBJ2-3; TRBD2 aligns across 7 bases. CDR1 is LNHDA, CDR2 SQIVND, per germline (reference sequence). The CDR3 is 15 residues long. The V gene end was trimmed by 4 bases and the J gene end by 0 bases; junction bases not matched to a gene: 4. The CDR3 protein is CASSTSGASTDTQYF. CDR3 nucleotides: TGTGCCAGTAGTACTAGCGGAGCGAGCACAGATACGCAGTATTTT.

The chain links TRBV5-1 to TRBJ1-2; the match to TRBD1 covers 7 bases. Trimming removed 2 bases from V and 4 bases from J; junction bases left unmatched: 11. There are 16 residues in the CDR3. Germline CDR1 is SGHRS and CDR2 is YFSETQ. The CDR3 coding sequence is TGCGCCAGCAGCTTCTGGACAGGCCGAACGGGCTATGGCTACACCTTC. This gives the protein CASSFWTGRTGYGYTF.

The V call is TRBV6-1, the J call TRBJ2-7; D might be TRBD2 (5 bases). The CDR3 extends over 13 amino acids. The V end was cut by 7 bases, the J end by 3 bases, with 13 bases between. The germline gives CDR1 MNHNS, CDR2 SASEGT. DNA of the CDR3: TGTGCCAGCATAAGAGGGTCGGACTACGAGCAGTACTTC. It specifies CASIRGSDYEQYF.

The rearrangement uses TRBV2 and TRBJ2-1; no reliable D call. Trimming stripped 11 bases from V and 0 bases from J, with 11 bases between. The V gene's germline CDR1 is SNHLY and CDR2 FYNNEI. There are 13 residues in the CDR3. The CDR3 is CALRSSSYNEQFF. In DNA, the CDR3 is TGTGCCCTACGGAGTTCCTCCTACAATGAGCAGTTCTTC.

This clone occurred once. The DNA of the CDR3 is TGTGCCAGCAGTTCAACCTCCTCAAAAAACCAGGGGTATACCTATGGCTACACCTTC. Translated: CASSSTSSKNQGYTYGYTF. The chain has TRBV28 and TRBJ1-2; maybe TRBD1 (6 bases). V was shortened by 4 bases and J by 4 bases, with 28 bases between the two germline ends. The CDR3 runs 19 residues. CDR1 is MDHEN, CDR2 SYDVKM, per germline.

J is TRBJ2-1 and V is TRBV28; D is undetermined. Germline V gene data show CDR1 as MDHEN and CDR2 as SYDVKM. The germline V and J ends were trimmed by 5 bases and 0 bases, with 17 bases remaining between them. CDR3 length equals 17 residues. CDR3 nucleotides: TGTGCCAGCAGTCCCCACTCGGTTTTTAGCTCCTACAATGAGCAGTTCTTC. Translating gives CASSPHSVFSSYNEQFF.

J is TRBJ2-1 and V is TRBV6-5; 8 nucleotides align to TRBD2. This CDR3 is built from 14 residues. V trimming: 5 bases; J trimming: 4 bases; junction bases outside the gene matches: 4. The germline V gene encodes CDR1 MNHEY and CDR2 SVGAGI. The CDR3 DNA follows: TGTGCCAGCAGTACGGGACTAGGGTACAATGAGCAGTTCTTC. This translates into CASSTGLGYNEQFF.

The rearrangement links TRBV7-3 to TRBJ1-1; D is undetermined. This CDR3 spans 13 amino acids. The V and J ends lost 5 bases and 1 base respectively, with 8 bases between them. Germline V gene sequence: CDR1 SGHTA, CDR2 FQGTGA. CDR3 nucleotide sequence: TGTGCCAGCAGCATGGGAGGGAACACTGAAGCTTTCTTT. Translated: CASSMGGNTEAFF.

This clone was observed once. The CDR3 DNA is TGCGCCAGCAGCTTGGGACAGGGTGCCTTTAACACTGAAGCTTTCTTT. Amino acid sequence: CASSLGQGAFNTEAFF. The chain joins TRBV5-1 to TRBJ1-1, with 7 bases fitting TRBD1. With 0 bases clipped from V and 2 bases from J, the junction kept 7 bases outside the gene matches. Germline V gives CDR1 SGHRS, CDR2 YFSETQ. This CDR3 comprises 16 residues.

The chain combines TRBV29-1 with TRBJ1-3; no reliable D call. The germline V gene has CDR1 SQVTM and CDR2 ANQGSEA. The CDR3 consists of 13 residues. V lost 0 bases and J 3 bases, leaving 6 bases between the germline ends. The CDR3 loop is CSVEDSGGNTIYF. CDR3 in DNA: TGCAGCGTTGAAGATTCAGGTGGAAACACCATATATTTT.

The V gene is TRBV2, the J gene TRBJ2-7; TRBD1 aligns across 7 bases. CDR3 length equals 15 residues. V gave up 5 bases and J gave up 3 bases; unmatched junction bases: 10. The germline V gene has CDR1 SNHLY and CDR2 FYNNEI. The CDR3 sequence is CASSLRQGGGYEQYF. In DNA form, the CDR3 reads TGTGCCAGCAGTCTCAGACAGGGTGGGGGCTACGAGCAGTACTTC.

This clone was observed a handful of times. The chain links TRBV29-1 to TRBJ2-2, with 9 bases matching TRBD2. Germline CDR1 and CDR2: SQVTM and ANQGSEA. The V and J ends lost 6 bases and 6 bases, in that order; junction bases with no gene match: 5. The length of the CDR3 is 13 residues. In nucleotides, the CDR3 is TGCAGCGTGTCCCTAGCGGGACCCGGGGAGCTGTTTTTT. As protein: CSVSLAGPGELFF.

This chain uses TRBV5-1 with TRBJ2-3; the match to TRBD1 covers 7 bases. Germline CDR1 and CDR2: SGHRS and YFSETQ. This CDR3 contains 15 residues. With V trimmed by 0 bases and J by 2 bases, 3 bases remained unmatched. CDR3 sequence reads: CASSLATGVTDTQYF. DNA of the CDR3: TGCGCCAGCAGCTTGGCTACAGGGGTCACAGATACGCAGTATTTT.

This clone has a single count. V and J are TRBV15 and TRBJ2-7; no clear D gene. Looked up from germline, CDR1 is LNHNV and CDR2 is YYDKDF (reference sequence). The CDR3 runs 12 residues. Trimming pared 0 bases from V and 10 bases from J, leaving 10 bases between. The CDR3 DNA reads TGTGCCACCAGCAGAGAAGTAACTTTACAGTACGTC. It encodes CATSREVTLQYV.

This clone was observed a few times. This chain joins TRBV2 and TRBJ2-1; 16 bases are a match to TRBD2. Germline CDR1 SNHLY, CDR2 FYNNEI. The CDR3 has 20 residues. Trimming took 6 bases from V and 6 from J; bases not matched to a gene: 17. The CDR3 nucleotides read TGTGCCAGCAGGGCAACCACCGGGACTAGCGGGAGGGCCAGGTCCAATGAGCAGTTCTTC. Amino acids: CASRATTGTSGRARSNEQFF.

This clone has a handful of counts. The J gene is TRBJ1-1, the V gene TRBV5-1, with no clear D. Germline loops: CDR1 SGHRS, CDR2 YFSETQ. Trimming removed 0 bases from V and 4 bases from J, with 4 bases in between. The CDR3 runs 12 residues. DNA of the CDR3: TGCGCCAGCAGCTTGGACAGCACTGAAGCTTTCTTT. Protein: CASSLDSTEAFF.